This T cell receptor beta chain was obtained from a study of shared clonotypes between healthy human individuals. In the naive CD8 group, cells lacked CD45RO and were positively selected for CCR7, so terminally differentiated effector memory CD45RA+ cells were left out. Generated by immunoSEQ multiplex PCR, the TCRdb table keeps only in-frame clones and is missing some. Altogether around 2,000,000 clones are present, less than 95% being singletons, with the ten largest covering approximately 1.2%. The CDR3 contains 13 residues. Germline loops: CDR1 SEHNR, CDR2 FQNEAQ (reference sequence). V was clipped by 5 bases and J by 0 bases, with 8 bases between them. This clone is a singleton in its sample. Other DNA variants within this sample encode the same CDR3.

Sequencing was carried out using naive CD8+ T cells sorted from blood. The TCR originated in a man between 18 and 29 years old in good health. This chain uses TRBV7-9 with TRBJ2-7; D remains ambiguous. The CDR3 sequence: CASSPRSSYEQYF. The CDR3 DNA follows: TGTGCCAGCAGCCCCCGCTCCTCCTACGAGCAGTACTTC.